This T cell receptor beta chain stems from a study of cytomegalovirus exposure and HLA in healthy donors. Study information: Counted in an early data release were tens of millions of unique TCRs from HLA-typed donors.

Regarding the study as a whole: The sole available immune exposure information was CMV serostatus. In an earlier analysis, productive rearrangement rates for most beta V segments clustered near 90% or 30%.

Concerning this clone itself: Antigen specificity is unknown.

13 Jbeta primers and 60 Vbeta primers were used for the PCR. In the authors' workflow: Approximately 11 million shared chains were among the approximately 82 million unique TCR beta chains that a later analysis counted. Measured with immunoSEQ multiplex PCR; TCRdb has only the in-frame clones, and not every one. V, J and clone size derive from that table, while D and trimming were established from the DNA sequence. Of approximately 120,000 clones listed, over 15% were seen once; the top ten hold approximately 2.6%. In germline, CDR1 is SQVTM, CDR2 ANQGSEA. Trimming took off 6 bases at V and 3 bases at J, with 18 bases between the two ends. The CDR3 loop spans 15 amino acids.

V usage is TRBV29-1 and J usage is TRBJ2-1; weak D call: TRBD2 (6 bases). Sequencing was performed on PBMCs. The sequence was obtained from a female donor in good health and CMV-seropositive. Here the CDR3 DNA reads TGCAGCGTCGTCGGAGGGGCCTCCTACTACAATGAGCAGTTCTTC. Translated: CSVVGGASYYNEQFF.